This TCR beta chain was recorded in a study of vaccination effects on CD4 cells after COVID-19. The wider study: Post-vaccine specimens arrived a median 72 days past the second dose.

This table comes from immunoSEQ multiplex PCR, and its TCRdb copy is limited to in-frame clones, with some not included. The table lists tens of thousands of clones, 65% to 75% of them singletons. The CDR3 loop spans 12 amino acids. V lost 7 bases and J 10 bases, leaving 13 bases between the germline ends. Germline V gene data show CDR1 as MNHNY and CDR2 as SVGAGI (reference sequence). Sequencing followed a ViraFEST assay step that expanded antigen-specific CD4+ T cells with viral peptide pools. Once cultured for approximately ten days, the cells underwent separation to obtain CD4+ T cells. Either the BNT162b2 or mRNA-1273 vaccine was given to participants in two doses. All vaccine recipients tested negative for nucleocapsid antibodies and had never contracted SARS-CoV-2 infection. It was with about 9.3 IU/ml IL-2 and 9.5 to 10 ug/ml peptides that around 1.9 million PBMC per well were cultured. On this clone: Its antigen is still unknown.

The chain couples TRBV6-6 to TRBJ2-2; D is possibly TRBD2 (5 bases). The origin of this receptor is a human donor who received a COVID-19 vaccine. The input for sequencing was CD4+ T cells from PBMCs cultured with HCoV-OC43 spike peptides, taken after COVID-19 vaccination. Subset here: HCoV-OC43 spike overlapping peptide pool stimulation. The CDR3 loop reads CASTGLSEELFF. In nucleotides, the CDR3 is TGTGCCAGCACTGGACTTTCGGAGGAGCTGTTTTTT.